Presented here are 17 T cell receptor beta chains from one specimen sequenced in a study of blood T cell repertoires in COVID-19. TCRdb's table, derived via immunoSEQ multiplex PCR, lists solely in-frame clones and lacks some. Of 70,000 or so clones listed, 65% to 85% are singletons. The sequenced material came from peripheral blood. These receptors came from a man between 50 and 59 years old with COVID-19, enrolled during active disease.

This chain uses TRBV6-5 with TRBJ1-1, with D hard to call. The V end was cut by 6 bases, the J end by 4 bases, with 12 bases between. The germline gives CDR1 MNHEY, CDR2 SVGAGI. The CDR3 contains 13 residues. The CDR3 coding sequence is TGTGCCAGCAGCAGACCCCCGGGCACTGAAGCTTTCTTT. This encodes CASSRPPGTEAFF.

This chain joins TRBV24-1 and TRBJ2-1; a weak D match, TRBD1 (5 bases). The CDR3 sequence is 15 residues long. Germline V gene data show CDR1 as KGHDR and CDR2 as SFDVKD. Trimming stripped 4 bases from V and 8 bases from J, with 17 bases between. CDR3 sequence: CATSDPGAGVDEQFF. The CDR3 nucleotides read TGTGCCACCAGTGACCCTGGGGCAGGTGTTGATGAGCAGTTCTTC.

The rearrangement links TRBV28 to TRBJ1-3, with 8 bases matching TRBD1. V shed 6 bases, J shed 0 bases, and the junction held 4 bases outside the gene matches. The length of the CDR3 is 15 residues. The germline V gene has CDR1 MDHEN and CDR2 SYDVKM. The CDR3 DNA follows: TGTGCCAGCAGCGGGGACAGGAGCTCTGGAAACACCATATATTTT. Translated, it gives CASSGDRSSGNTIYF.

This clone was seen a single time. V and J are TRBV18 and TRBJ2-1; 7 positions match TRBD2. CDR3 length equals 15 residues. Germline loops: CDR1 KGHSH, CDR2 LQKENI. V lost 3 bases, J lost 4 bases, and 6 bases stayed unmatched. The CDR3: CASSPSGVKYNEQFF. CDR3 DNA sequence: TGTGCCAGCTCACCGAGCGGGGTAAAGTACAATGAGCAGTTCTTC.

The chain joins TRBV6-1 to TRBJ1-1; maybe TRBD1 (5 bases). Germline assignment: CDR1 MNHNS and CDR2 SASEGT. The germline V and J ends were trimmed by 2 bases and 11 bases, with 12 bases remaining between them. The CDR3 sequence is 12 residues long. The CDR3 here is CASSERRGTAFF. The CDR3 bases are TGTGCCAGCAGTGAAAGGCGGGGGACTGCTTTCTTT.

The J gene is TRBJ1-1, the V gene TRBV2; D possibly corresponds to TRBD1 (6 bases). The CDR3 contains 13 residues. Germline CDR1 and CDR2: SNHLY and FYNNEI. Trimming shortened V by 6 bases and J by 1 base, and 9 bases separated the two germline ends. The CDR3: CASSQQGNTEAFF. The CDR3 DNA reads as TGTGCCAGCAGCCAACAGGGGAACACTGAAGCTTTCTTT.

This clone was detected only a few times. The chain links TRBV5-6 to TRBJ1-5; TRBD1 matches 7 bases. Germline V gives CDR1 SGHDT, CDR2 YYEEEE. J was trimmed by 5 bases and V by 2 bases; bases with no gene match: 19. The CDR3 sequence is 19 residues long. The CDR3 bases are TGTGCCAGCAGCTTAACCTCCGGGACAGCGTTTACTGAGTATCAGCCCCAGCATTTT. Encoded protein: CASSLTSGTAFTEYQPQHF.

The J gene is TRBJ1-1, the V gene TRBV28; the D is unclear. Looked up from germline, CDR1 is MDHEN and CDR2 is SYDVKM. Trimming left V 3 bases short and J 4 bases short, with 15 bases between. The CDR3 consists of 15 residues. The DNA for the CDR3 is TGTGCCAGCAGTTTTGGCCTAGTCTCGGGCACTGAAGCTTTCTTT. Translated, it gives CASSFGLVSGTEAFF. Based on the CDR3 plus reference TRBV28 and TRBJ1-1, the full variable domain is DVKVTQSSRYLVKRTGEKVFLECVQDMDHENMFWYRQDPGLGLRLIYFSYDVKMKEKGDIPEGYSVSREKKERFSLILESASTNQTSMYLCASSFGLVSGTEAFFGQGTRLTVV.

The chain recombines TRBV21-1 with TRBJ2-7; the table's TRBD1 call for D was not verified on the DNA. TRBV21-1 is a pseudogene locus. The CDR3 has 14 residues. CDR3 sequence (DNA): TGTGCCAGCAGCAAAGGGGACAGGCCCTACGAGCAGTACTTC. Translation: CASSKGDRPYEQYF.

The chain combines TRBV5-1 with TRBJ2-3; no clear D gene. Trimming shortened V by 2 bases and J by 7 bases, and 5 bases separated the two germline ends. The germline V gene encodes CDR1 SGHRS and CDR2 YFSETQ. CDR3 size: 11 residues. This CDR3 reads CASSFQNTQYF. CDR3 DNA sequence: TGCGCCAGCAGCTTCCAGAATACGCAGTATTTT.

The CDR3 loop reads CASSFRQNTEAFF. CDR3 nucleotides: TGTGCCAGCAGTTTCAGACAGAACACTGAAGCTTTCTTT. The chain couples TRBV27 to TRBJ1-1; D not certain. V was cut by 3 bases and J by 1 base, with 6 bases left in between. The germline V gene encodes CDR1 MNHEY and CDR2 SMNVEV (reference sequence). The CDR3 sequence is 13 residues long.

This chain joins TRBV24-1 and TRBJ2-1; 10 bases line up with TRBD2. V shed 3 bases, J shed 3 bases, and the junction held 4 bases outside the gene matches. Germline CDR1 KGHDR, CDR2 SFDVKD. The CDR3 covers 16 residues. Here the CDR3 reads CATSDPTSGIYNEQFF. The CDR3 DNA follows: TGTGCCACCAGTGATCCTACTAGCGGGATCTACAATGAGCAGTTCTTC.

The rearrangement joins TRBV4-3 to TRBJ2-2; D gene ambiguous. Germline CDR1 LGHNA, CDR2 YSLEER. The length of the CDR3 is 16 residues. V lost 2 bases, J lost 4 bases, and 14 bases lay in between. The CDR3 sequence: CASSQQLLSSTGELFF. CDR3 DNA sequence: TGCGCCAGCAGCCAACAACTACTCTCATCCACCGGGGAGCTGTTTTTT.

This chain links TRBV7-9 with TRBJ2-1, with 13 bases lining up with TRBD2. V shed 4 bases and J 5 bases; nucleotides not matched to a gene: 5. CDR1 is SEHNR, CDR2 FQNEAQ, per germline (reference sequence). This CDR3 contains 16 residues. Here the CDR3 reads CASSSWTSGSHNEQFF. The CDR3 nucleotides read TGTGCCAGCAGCTCGTGGACTAGCGGGAGCCACAATGAGCAGTTCTTC.

The chain combines TRBV7-8 with TRBJ2-1; TRBD2 is a possible D gene (5 bases). The CDR3 is 14 amino acids. Germline V gene data show CDR1 as SGHVS and CDR2 as FQNEAQ. V was shortened by 7 bases and J by 0 bases, with 10 bases between the two germline ends. The CDR3 nucleotides read TGTGCCAGCATGAGTGGGAGCTCCTACAATGAGCAGTTCTTC. Translated: CASMSGSSYNEQFF.

This clone showed up just a few times. This chain links TRBV3-1 (or the pseudogene TRBV3-2) with TRBJ2-1; the match to TRBD1 covers 7 bases. Germline CDR1 reads LGHDT; CDR2 reads YNNKEL (reference sequence). V was pared by 4 bases and J by 6 bases, with 6 bases of the junction left unmatched. The CDR3 length is 14 residues. The CDR3 DNA reads TGTGCCAGCAGCCTTGAGGGGGCTGGCAATGAGCAGTTCTTC. It translates to CASSLEGAGNEQFF.

This clone was seen a handful of times. The chain recombines TRBV7-9 with TRBJ2-3; TRBD2 matches at 7 bases. V lost 7 bases to trimming and J lost 1 base; unmatched junction nucleotides: 5. Germline CDR1 reads SEHNR; CDR2 reads FQNEAQ (reference sequence). CDR3 length: 14 amino acids. The CDR3 loop is CASTQRGRTDTQYF. For the CDR3, the DNA is TGTGCCAGCACCCAGCGGGGACGCACAGATACGCAGTATTTT.